This T cell receptor beta chain appears in the sequencing data of a study of post-analysis software for immune sequencing data (dated by TCRdb to between 2014 and 2017). Background for the entire study: Recorded disease courses included relapsing-remitting, secondary progressive and progressive-relapsing multiple sclerosis, with some patients lacking subtype annotation. The patient repertoires were set against 10 or so previously published healthy control repertoires from donors whose ages ranged from roughly 6 to 26 years. A subset of samples was prepared in parallel using single-end sample barcoding, then pooled and co-amplified after Illumina adapter ligation. Study-wide conclusions, independent of this receptor: Direct clustering with F measure showed strong co-clustering of samples prepared in the same batch, prompting a batch-effect correction. The multiple sclerosis patient group was slightly younger than the control group. Patients showed significantly higher frequencies than controls for roughly five TRBV segments, among them TRBV5-6, TRBV5-1 and TRBV20-1. Multiple sclerosis patients had significantly lower normalized Chao1 diversity than controls, a result that suggests substantial peripheral T-cell clonal expansion.

As for this clonotype: Its target antigen remains unknown. Within one base of it there is no much larger clone, and no base qualities were kept.

Library preparation used PCR. The reads were generated on an Illumina HiSeq 2500. Unique molecular identifiers were incorporated into TCR beta cDNA libraries to reduce PCR and sequencing biases. Every 1 to 10 million input T cells yielded 500,000 or so cDNA molecules, meaning each molecule approximated one T cell. The patient libraries were prepared and sequenced using the same protocol as the earlier healthy control dataset. Within a given batch, samples were prepared together, multiplexed and sequenced on the same HiSeq lane. The authors' pipeline ran thus. MIGEC was used to process the raw barcoded reads, and molecular identifier groups with only a single read were discarded before consensus assembly and CDR3 extraction. Clonotype tables were post-analysed with VDJtools, normalizing diversity by down-sampling all datasets to the smallest sample size. In repertoire overlap clustering, CDR3 amino acid sequences, but not nucleotide sequences, were matched to correct batch-related cross-sample contamination. TCRdb trimmed public reads at Q25 via fastp, called clones via MiXCR and kept in-frame beta chains. Each entry is one CDR3 protein sequence, shown with its most common DNA and genes. TCRdb's processing, not the study's, gives the V and J calls here. Across this sample there are approximately 770,000 distinct CDR3 sequences, with approximately 44% seen only once. Of the sample, around 4.7% falls within the top ten clones.

TCR beta repertoires were profiled from peripheral blood of 13 young patients with multiple sclerosis to demonstrate the VDJtools post-analysis software. The multiple sclerosis patients were children and adolescents between roughly 6 and 17 years of age. Counted from cysteine to phenylalanine, this CDR3 has 17 amino acids. CDR3 DNA is the only sequence kept; it has 51 bases, read in frame from the first base. Germline trimming amounts to 0 bases on V and 2 bases on J, with 7 as the count of junction bases outside the gene matches. The CDR1 and CDR2 encoded by the germline V gene are SGDLS and YYNGEE.

The sequenced material came from blood. The chain joins TRBV9 to TRBJ2-4, with 8 central nucleotides matching TRBD2. This TCR was sampled from a girl aged 5 to 17 with multiple sclerosis. DNA sequence: TGTGCCAGCAGCGTAGAGGCGGGAGGAGCGTCCAAAAACATTCAGTACTTC. It encodes CASSVEAGGASKNIQYF. With the rest looked up from the reference TRBV9 and TRBJ2-4 genes rather than sequenced, the full variable domain is DSGVTQTPKHLITATGQRVTLRCSPRSGDLSVYWYQQSLDQGLQFLIQYYNGEERAKGNILERFSAQQFPDLHSELNLSSLELGDSALYFCASSVEAGGASKNIQYFGAGTRLSVL.